These 23 T cell receptor beta chains were sequenced from one sample in a study of cytomegalovirus exposure and HLA in healthy donors (dated by TCRdb to about 2017). The receptor library was made with the immunoSEQ multiplex PCR assay. For the multiplex PCR, a mixture combining 60 forward primers for TCR Vbeta segments and 13 reverse primers for TCR Jbeta segments was used. The table was pulled from immuneACCESS by TCRdb, which kept in-frame rearrangements only. Such tables lose some clones; where checked, under half of the loss comes from unresolved V genes, and the rest has no known cause. In all, the sample holds 100,000 to 150,000 clones, and approximately 17% of those were seen once. Approximately 2.9% of the sample is held by the ten biggest clonotypes. Sequencing used PBMCs. The source of these receptors is a female donor in good health and CMV-seropositive.

The DNA for the CDR3 is TGTGCCAGCAGTTTTGGACAGGACTATGGCTACACCTTC. Residues: CASSFGQDYGYTF. V and J are TRBV27 and TRBJ1-2; TRBD1 agrees at 7 bases. The CDR3 is 13 residues long. Trimming at V came to 3 bases and at J to 3 bases, leaving 1 base not matched to a gene. Looked up from germline, CDR1 is MNHEY and CDR2 is SMNVEV (reference sequence).

V usage is TRBV7-2 and J usage is TRBJ2-7, with D tentatively TRBD2 (5 bases). The V and J ends lost 3 bases and 3 bases respectively, with 12 bases between them. This CDR3 is built from 14 residues. Germline CDR1 and CDR2: SGHTA and FQGNSA. Here the CDR3 reads CASSFFGNNYEQYF. The DNA of the CDR3 is TGTGCCAGCAGCTTTTTCGGGAACAACTACGAGCAGTACTTC.

The chain employs TRBV21-1 and TRBJ2-7; the table calls TRBD1, which could not be checked here. TRBV21-1 is a recognized pseudogene. The CDR3 consists of 12 residues. The CDR3 loop reads CASSNPGTKQYF. As DNA, the CDR3 is TGTGCCAGCAGCAACCCAGGAACCAAGCAGTACTTC.

This clone was counted a few times. V is TRBV7-9 and J is TRBJ2-1; 8 nucleotides match TRBD1. V gave up 1 base and J gave up 6 bases; unmatched junction bases: 14. The germline V gene encodes CDR1 SEHNR and CDR2 FQNEAQ (reference sequence). CDR3 length equals 18 residues. DNA of the CDR3: TGTGCCAGCAGCTTAGATTCTGGTCTCGGACAGGGACTCAATGAGCAGTTCTTC. Translating it yields CASSLDSGLGQGLNEQFF.

The chain carries TRBV6-5 and TRBJ1-3; D remains ambiguous. Trimming removed 2 bases at V and 0 bases at J, with 5 bases between. Looked up from germline, CDR1 is MNHEY and CDR2 is SVGAGI. The CDR3 length is 14 residues. CDR3: CASSYEFSGNTIYF. The CDR3 nucleotides are TGTGCCAGCAGTTACGAGTTCTCTGGAAACACCATATATTTT.

This clone was seen more than once but under ten times. The chain carries TRBV4-1 and TRBJ2-5; TRBD1 is a possible D gene (6 bases). Germline assignment: CDR1 MGHRA and CDR2 YSYEKL. The CDR3 extends over 16 amino acids. V lost 4 bases, J lost 0 bases, and 15 bases lay in between. CDR3 DNA sequence: TGCGCCAGCAGCCCCCGAGGACAGCGGTACCAAGAGACCCAGTACTTC. Translated: CASSPRGQRYQETQYF.

The chain uses TRBV6-1 and TRBJ2-1, with D perhaps matching TRBD2 (6 bases). Per germline, CDR1 MNHNS and CDR2 SASEGT. The CDR3 consists of 14 residues. The V end was cut by 10 bases, the J end by 7 bases, with 20 bases between. The DNA of the CDR3 is TGTGCCACGGGGGAGACTAGGCGCCATAATGAGCAGTTCTTC. Translation: CATGETRRHNEQFF.

This clone was seen more than once but under ten times. The chain joins TRBV7-9 to TRBJ2-7; D remains ambiguous. The V gene lost 2 bases and the J gene lost 6 bases, with 11 bases spanning the gap. Germline V gene sequence: CDR1 SEHNR, CDR2 FQNEAQ (reference sequence). This CDR3 has 13 amino acids. For the CDR3, the DNA is TGTGCCAGCAGCTTATCTGGTCCGGGCGAGCAGTACTTC. The encoded protein is CASSLSGPGEQYF. Variable domain in full (rest from reference TRBV7-9 and TRBJ2-7): DTGVSQNPRHKITKRGQNVTFRCDPISEHNRLYWYRQTLGQGPEFLTYFQNEAQLEKSRLLSDRFSAERPKGSFSTLEIQRTEQGDSAMYLCASSLSGPGEQYFGPGTRLTVT.

This clone has a handful of counts. V is TRBV27 and J is TRBJ2-4; D remains ambiguous. Trimming took off 6 bases at V and 7 bases at J, with 10 bases between the two ends. This CDR3 comprises 12 residues. Germline V CDR1 and CDR2: MNHEY, SMNVEV (reference sequence). CDR3 DNA: TGTGCCAGCAGCACGGGTCCGAACATTCAGTACTTC. Protein: CASSTGPNIQYF.

Written as DNA, the CDR3 is TGTGCCAGCAGTTTTCAGGGGACAGGGAGCTCCTACGAGCAGTACTTC. Translating it yields CASSFQGTGSSYEQYF. The chain carries TRBV6-6 and TRBJ2-5; 9 bases match TRBD1. TRBJ2-7 matches the DNA end more closely, so the J call is doubtful. The CDR3 is made up of 16 amino acids. Germline loops: CDR1 MNHNY, CDR2 SVGAGI (reference sequence).

This clone was seen only a few times. The chain combines TRBV30 with TRBJ2-7; 8 bases line up with TRBD2. The CDR3 length is 12 residues. Trimming took 5 bases from V and 10 from J; bases not matched to a gene: 10. Germline values: CDR1 GTSNPN, CDR2 SVGIG (reference sequence). The CDR3 DNA reads as TGTGCCTGGTCCAGGGCTAGCGGGCCTCAGTACTTC. Encoded protein: CAWSRASGPQYF.

This clone was seen only a few times. V gene TRBV28 combines with J gene TRBJ2-2; 7 bases align to TRBD1. This CDR3 is built from 15 residues. Germline trimming cut 8 bases from V and 3 bases from J; bases unmatched to any gene: 9. Germline CDR1 and CDR2: MDHEN and SYDVKM. The CDR3: CASFQGGADTGELFF. In DNA, the CDR3 is TGTGCCAGCTTTCAAGGGGGCGCGGACACCGGGGAGCTGTTTTTT. The full variable domain, completed using reference TRBV28 and TRBJ2-2, is DVKVTQSSRYLVKRTGEKVFLECVQDMDHENMFWYRQDPGLGLRLIYFSYDVKMKEKGDIPEGYSVSREKKERFSLILESASTNQTSMYLCASFQGGADTGELFFGEGSRLTVL.

CDR3 region: CASTSRLALGYNEQFF. The CDR3 nucleotides are TGTGCCAGCACCTCGAGACTAGCGCTCGGTTACAATGAGCAGTTCTTC. The chain couples TRBV2 to TRBJ2-1, with 8 bases fitting TRBD2. The germline gives CDR1 SNHLY, CDR2 FYNNEI. The V and J ends lost 7 bases and 4 bases, in that order; junction bases with no gene match: 12. There are 16 residues in the CDR3.

This clone occurred a few times. V usage is TRBV28 and J usage is TRBJ1-5; possible D gene TRBD1, 6 bases. The CDR3 is 14 residues long. V shed 10 bases and J shed 4 bases, with 17 bases lying between them. The germline gives CDR1 MDHEN, CDR2 SYDVKM. The DNA of the CDR3 is TGTGCCACCGGGTCGGGACACAAAAATCAGCCCCAGCATTTT. Encoded protein: CATGSGHKNQPQHF.

The chain couples TRBV5-1 to TRBJ1-1; no clear D gene. From germline, CDR1 is SGHRS and CDR2 YFSETQ. Trimming cost V 0 bases and J 0 bases, with 12 bases left between them. The CDR3 contains 16 residues. The CDR3 DNA follows: TGCGCCAGCAGCTTGGCCAGCGCCAGATTGAACACTGAAGCTTTCTTT. Translation: CASSLASARLNTEAFF.

There are a few counts of this clone. J is TRBJ2-7 and V is TRBV6-5; maybe TRBD1 (6 bases). V lost 2 bases and J 1 base, leaving 12 bases between the germline ends. The CDR3 extends over 15 amino acids. Germline V gene lookup returns CDR1 MNHEY and CDR2 SVGAGI. CDR3 nucleotide sequence: TGTGCCAGCAGTTACCTAGGGACAAGGTCCTACGAGCAGTACTTC. It codes for CASSYLGTRSYEQYF.

The chain combines TRBV10-1 with TRBJ2-3; 7 positions agree with TRBD1. Germline V lookup: CDR1 WNHNN, CDR2 SYGVQD (reference sequence). This CDR3 comprises 14 residues. V lost 6 bases to trimming and J lost 0 bases; unmatched junction nucleotides: 3. Here the CDR3 reads CASSGQDSTDTQYF. The CDR3 region has the DNA TGCGCCAGCAGCGGACAGGATAGCACAGATACGCAGTATTTT.

In nucleotides, the CDR3 is TGTGCCAGCAGCACGGACAGGGCTGAGGAGACCCAGTACTTC. This gives the protein CASSTDRAEETQYF. The V and J genes are TRBV5-4 and TRBJ2-5; the match to TRBD1 covers 8 bases. Germline trimming cut 4 bases from V and 5 bases from J; bases unmatched to any gene: 7. The CDR3 totals 14 residues. Germline loops: CDR1 SGHNT, CDR2 YYREEE (reference sequence).

The J gene is TRBJ1-1, the V gene TRBV28, with D possibly TRBD1 on 5 matching bases. Germline lookup yields CDR1 MDHEN and CDR2 SYDVKM. Trimming removed 10 bases from V and 1 base from J, with 10 bases in between. The CDR3 is 12 residues long. The CDR3 sequence: CATETANTEAFF. CDR3 sequence (DNA): TGTGCCACCGAGACAGCGAACACTGAAGCTTTCTTT.

This clone was seen more than once but under ten times. The gene calls are TRBV5-1 and TRBJ2-2, with a possible D match to TRBD2 (5 bases). V gave up 0 bases and J gave up 3 bases, with 15 bases separating them. This CDR3 is built from 17 residues. CDR1 and CDR2 (germline): SGHRS, YFSETQ. The CDR3 sequence is CASSLGGLPGDTGELFF. The DNA of the CDR3 is TGCGCCAGCAGCTTGGGAGGGCTGCCCGGCGACACCGGGGAGCTGTTTTTT.

With regard to this clone: Compared with germline, one end of the junction differs, possibly owing to a read error. J is TRBJ2-5 and V is TRBV7-7; 11 bases fit TRBD2. Germline loops: CDR1 SSHAT, CDR2 FNYEAQ (reference sequence). This CDR3 comprises 16 residues. The CDR3 loop is CASSLGLAGFQETQYF. CDR3 sequence (DNA): TGTGCTAGCAGCTTAGGACTAGCGGGCTTTCAAGAGACCCAGTACTTC.

In this sample, this clone turned up a few times. The V gene is TRBV28, the J gene TRBJ1-3; 7 bases agree with TRBD1. The germline gives CDR1 MDHEN, CDR2 SYDVKM. The CDR3 contains 14 residues. Trimming cost V 6 bases and J 2 bases; bases outside gene matches: 4. In nucleotides, the CDR3 is TGTGCCAGCAGAGGGGGCGGGGCTGGAAACACCATATATTTT. Translation gives CASRGGGAGNTIYF.

The gene calls are TRBV7-2 and TRBJ1-4; 12 nucleotides align to TRBD1. V was clipped by 5 bases and J by 11 bases; unmatched bases: 6. The length of the CDR3 is 14 residues. From germline, CDR1 is SGHTA and CDR2 FQGNSA. In DNA form, the CDR3 reads TGTGCCAGCAGCCCGGGACAGGGGGCGCGGAAACTGTTTTTT. This encodes CASSPGQGARKLFF.